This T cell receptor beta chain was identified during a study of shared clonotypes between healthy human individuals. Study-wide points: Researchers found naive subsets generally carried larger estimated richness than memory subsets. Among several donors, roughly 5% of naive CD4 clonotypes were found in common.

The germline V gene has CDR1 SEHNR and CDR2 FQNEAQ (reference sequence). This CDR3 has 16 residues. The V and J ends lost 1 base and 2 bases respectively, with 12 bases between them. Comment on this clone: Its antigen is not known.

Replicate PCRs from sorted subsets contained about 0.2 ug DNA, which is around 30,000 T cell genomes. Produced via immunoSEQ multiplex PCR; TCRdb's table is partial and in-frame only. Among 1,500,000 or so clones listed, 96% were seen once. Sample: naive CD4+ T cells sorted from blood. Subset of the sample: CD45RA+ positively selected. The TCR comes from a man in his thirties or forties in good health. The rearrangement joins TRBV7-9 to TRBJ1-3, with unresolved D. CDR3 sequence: CASSLGPTKAGNTIYF. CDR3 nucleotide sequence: TGTGCCAGCAGCTTAGGTCCGACAAAGGCTGGAAACACCATATATTTT.